These 32 T cell receptor beta chains came from one sample sequenced in a study of T cells in Graves' hyperthyroidism and ophthalmopathy. Regions amplified from RNA transcripts were the TCR beta CDR3 regions. An initial round of RT-PCR targeting the TCR CDR3 relied on the HTBI primer set. TCRdb analysed the multiplex PCR reads with MiXCR anew, one entry per CDR3 protein. The top ten clones hold approximately 13% of a sample with a few hundred thousand distinct CDR3 sequences, 12% to 15% of them seen once. Sequencing was carried out using blood. Every receptor here comes from a woman aged 40 to 50 with Graves' hyperthyroidism.

This CDR3 is CAISRGTSGRANSYEQYF. For the CDR3, the DNA is TGTGCCATCAGTCGGGGGACTAGCGGGAGGGCCAATTCCTACGAGCAGTACTTC. The chain has TRBV10-3 and TRBJ2-7; 16 nucleotides align to TRBD2. The CDR3 is 18 amino acids. Unmatched junction bases numbered 8, after V lost 5 bases and J lost 1 base. The V gene's germline CDR1 is ENHRY and CDR2 SYGVKD.

This clonotype was seen many times. V usage is TRBV5-1 and J usage is TRBJ2-3; 12 bases align to TRBD2. The CDR3 loop spans 14 amino acids. Per the germline V gene, CDR1 is SGHRS and CDR2 is YFSETQ. V lost 7 bases to trimming and J lost 5 bases; unmatched junction nucleotides: 5. Here the CDR3 reads CASRLAGVRDTQYF. In DNA form, the CDR3 reads TGCGCCAGCCGACTAGCGGGAGTTAGAGATACGCAGTATTTT.

This clonotype was observed at least ten times. The V gene is TRBV11-2, the J gene TRBJ2-1; a weak D match, TRBD2 (7 bases). The CDR3 contains 13 residues. The V gene lost 4 bases and the J gene lost 14 bases, with 18 bases spanning the gap. Germline CDR1 reads SGHAT; CDR2 reads FQNNGV. CDR3 in DNA: TGTGCCAGCAGCTCTAGTAGGGAGGGGGGTAAGTTCTTC. Amino acid sequence: CASSSSREGGKFF.

The rearrangement joins TRBV6-2 or TRBV6-3 to TRBJ2-2, with D perhaps TRBD2 (6 bases). Per germline, CDR1 MNHEY and CDR2 SVGEGT. V shed 2 bases and J shed 0 bases, with 10 bases lying between them. This CDR3 has 16 residues. The CDR3 here is CASSYNAGPNTGELFF. The CDR3 DNA reads TGTGCCAGCAGTTACAATGCGGGACCGAACACCGGGGAGCTGTTTTTT.

This clonotype was seen repeatedly, ten times or more. The genes are TRBV7-2 and TRBJ1-2, with D hard to call. The V gene's germline CDR1 is SGHTA and CDR2 FQGNSA. This CDR3 contains 13 residues. V shed 1 base and J shed 8 bases, with 11 bases lying between them. For the CDR3, the DNA is TGTGCCAGCAGCTTAGGGGCCCCTGGAGGCTACACCTTC. Translating gives CASSLGAPGGYTF. Full variable domain (remainder filled in from reference TRBV7-2 and TRBJ1-2): GAGVSQSPSNKVTEKGKDVELRCDPISGHTALYWYRQSLGQGLEFLIYFQGNSAPDKSGLPSDRFSAERTGGSVSTLTIQRTQQEDSAVYLCASSLGAPGGYTFGSGTRLTVV.

This clonotype was picked up many times. This chain links TRBV20-1 with TRBJ2-5; perhaps TRBD1 as D (6 bases). This CDR3 comprises 15 residues. Germline assignment: CDR1 DFQATT and CDR2 SNEGSKA (reference sequence). Between the trimmed V and J ends, which lost 3 bases and 3 bases, there was a span of 17 bases. CDR3 nucleotides: TGCAGTGCTAGGGAGACGTTTAACAGGGAAGAGACCCAGTACTTC. This translates into CSARETFNREETQYF.

This clonotype occurred many times. V gene TRBV10-3 combines with J gene TRBJ1-6, with no clear D. The CDR3 loop spans 15 amino acids. Trimming shortened V by 0 bases and J by 8 bases, and 11 bases separated the two germline ends. Germline V lookup: CDR1 ENHRY, CDR2 SYGVKD. The CDR3 reads CAISESWPGDSPLHF. CDR3 DNA: TGTGCCATCAGTGAGTCGTGGCCCGGAGATTCACCCCTCCACTTT.

This clonotype was counted at least ten times. V is TRBV28 and J is TRBJ2-7; D remains ambiguous. CDR3 size: 14 residues. The germline CDR1 and CDR2 sequences are MDHEN and SYDVKM. Trimming took 3 bases from V and 2 from J, leaving 11 bases between them. The CDR3 sequence is CASSFTDVAYEQYF. DNA for the CDR3: TGTGCCAGCAGTTTCACCGACGTGGCCTACGAGCAGTACTTC.

With respect to this clonotype: Being one base from a much bigger clone, this may be a read error. V usage is TRBV2 and J usage is TRBJ2-2; 12 bases agree with TRBD2. The trim removed 10 bases at V and 3 bases at J, leaving 9 bases unmatched. The CDR3 has 16 residues. CDR1 and CDR2 (germline): SNHLY, FYNNEI. The CDR3: CAKLPTSGRHTGELFF. In DNA, the CDR3 is TGTGCCAAGCTGCCCACTAGCGGGAGGCACACCGGGGAGCTGTTTTTT.

The chain has TRBV7-9 and TRBJ1-5, with TRBD1 matching over 7 bases. Germline CDR1 reads SEHNR; CDR2 reads FQNEAQ (reference sequence). The CDR3 totals 15 residues. Trimming at V came to 4 bases and at J to 6 bases, leaving 9 bases not matched to a gene. For the CDR3, the DNA is TGTGCCAGCAGCTCAGGGACAGCCGGGACTCAGCCCCAGCATTTT. Translating gives CASSSGTAGTQPQHF.

The rearrangement joins TRBV2 to TRBJ1-2, with 8 bases matching TRBD1. Germline lookup yields CDR1 SNHLY and CDR2 FYNNEI. V trimming: 9 bases; J trimming: 4 bases; junction bases outside the gene matches: 4. This CDR3 spans 12 amino acids. In DNA form, the CDR3 reads TGTGCCAGAAGGACAGGGCTCTATGGCTACACCTTC. It yields the protein CARRTGLYGYTF.

This clonotype showed up just a few times. The chain links TRBV28 to TRBJ2-6; 7 nucleotides align to TRBD2. The junction had 8 bases not matched to a gene; V was cut back by 4 bases and J by 2 bases. Germline CDR1 MDHEN, CDR2 SYDVKM. The CDR3 consists of 17 residues. CDR3 sequence reads: CASSSPAGLTGANVLTF. The DNA of the CDR3 is TGTGCCAGCAGTTCCCCAGCGGGGCTTACTGGGGCCAACGTCCTGACTTTC. The full variable domain, with the rest looked up from reference TRBV28 and TRBJ2-6, is DVKVTQSSRYLVKRTGEKVFLECVQDMDHENMFWYRQDPGLGLRLIYFSYDVKMKEKGDIPEGYSVSREKKERFSLILESASTNQTSMYLCASSSPAGLTGANVLTFGAGSRLTVL.

This clonotype was counted many times. The V and J genes are TRBV11-2 and TRBJ2-1; tentative D call: TRBD1 (6 bases). The CDR3 has 14 amino acids. Germline-derived CDR1 and CDR2 are SGHAT and FQNNGV. V was shortened by 4 bases and J by 4 bases, with 11 bases between the two germline ends. CDR3 protein: CASSSGTTYNEQFF. The DNA for the CDR3 is TGTGCCAGCAGCTCCGGGACAACTTACAATGAGCAGTTCTTC.

Ten or more counts support this clonotype. The chain has TRBV5-5 and TRBJ2-3; 11 bases are shared with TRBD2. The V gene's germline CDR1 is SGHKS and CDR2 YYEKEE (reference sequence). This CDR3 region has 18 residues. J was trimmed by 5 bases and V by 4 bases; bases with no gene match: 15. In DNA, the CDR3 is TGTGCCAGCAGCCCAGGGACTAGCGGAGTGCCCTCGGGAGATACGCAGTATTTT. This sequence encodes CASSPGTSGVPSGDTQYF.

This clonotype was detected only once. The V gene is TRBV20-1, the J gene TRBJ2-5, with 8 bases matching TRBD2. Germline loops: CDR1 DFQATT, CDR2 SNEGSKA (reference sequence). CDR3 length equals 16 residues. V lost 0 bases to trimming and J lost 2 bases; unmatched junction nucleotides: 8. CDR3 coding DNA: TGCAGTGCTAGAGAACGGAGCGGGAGCTTACAAGAGACCCAGTACTTC. Protein: CSARERSGSLQETQYF.

This clonotype has a count of ten or more. This chain uses TRBV28 with TRBJ2-1; 8 nucleotides align to TRBD1. Per the germline V gene, CDR1 is MDHEN and CDR2 is SYDVKM. The ends lost 4 bases at V and 2 bases at J; junction bases unmatched: 4. This CDR3 has 15 residues. CDR3 region: CASSSETGAYNEQFF. CDR3 DNA: TGTGCCAGCAGTTCGGAGACAGGGGCCTACAATGAGCAGTTCTTC.

Concerning this clonotype: A single base separates this from a much larger clone, so it may be a read error. As the CDR3 is not closed by the conserved phenylalanine or tryptophan, this likely results from a read error. V usage is TRBV20-1 and J usage is TRBJ2-1, with 8 bases matching TRBD2. CDR3 length: 14 amino acids. The germline CDR1 and CDR2 sequences are DFQATT and SNEGSKA (reference sequence). Trimming removed 1 base from V and 5 bases from J; junction bases left unmatched: 4. The CDR3 is CSARAGGRNNEQFV. CDR3 DNA: TGCAGTGCTAGAGCGGGGGGGCGGAACAATGAGCAGTTCGTC.

This sequence joins TRBV4-1 and TRBJ1-1; D is possibly TRBD1 (6 bases). Trimming left V 0 bases short and J 0 bases short, with 8 bases between. Per the germline V gene, CDR1 is MGHRA and CDR2 is YSYEKL. The CDR3 runs to 15 residues. The CDR3 DNA is TGCGCCAGCAGCCAAGATTCAGGGGTGAACACTGAAGCTTTCTTT. Translating it yields CASSQDSGVNTEAFF.

This clonotype has just a few counts. The chain recombines TRBV9 with TRBJ1-5; D ambiguous. From germline, CDR1 is SGDLS and CDR2 YYNGEE. V was cut by 0 bases and J by 2 bases, with 6 bases left in between. The CDR3 extends over 14 amino acids. CDR3 sequence (DNA): TGTGCCAGCAGCGTAGGGTCAGGCAATCAGCCCCAGCATTTT. Its protein is CASSVGSGNQPQHF. Using reference TRBV9 and TRBJ1-5 for the parts outside the CDR3, the full variable domain is DSGVTQTPKHLITATGQRVTLRCSPRSGDLSVYWYQQSLDQGLQFLIQYYNGEERAKGNILERFSAQQFPDLHSELNLSSLELGDSALYFCASSVGSGNQPQHFGDGTRLSIL.

The sample holds many counts of this clonotype. This rearrangement joins TRBV7-9 to TRBJ1-1; possibly TRBD1 for D (5 bases). CDR3 length: 14 amino acids. V was shortened by 7 bases and J by 5 bases, with 17 bases between the two germline ends. In germline, CDR1 is SEHNR, CDR2 FQNEAQ (reference sequence). The CDR3 bases are TGTGCCAGCACCCCGGGACTCTTGAGGACTGAAGCTTTCTTT. Residues: CASTPGLLRTEAFF.

This clonotype was recorded at least ten times. This sequence joins TRBV6-2 or TRBV6-3 and TRBJ2-1; D is perhaps TRBD2 (5 bases). Per the germline V gene, CDR1 is MNHEY and CDR2 is SVGEGT. Trimming cost V 7 bases and J 4 bases, with 11 bases left between them. The CDR3 has 13 amino acids. The CDR3 DNA is TGTGCCAGCAAGTGGGAGCCTTACAATGAGCAGTTCTTC. Protein sequence: CASKWEPYNEQFF.

This clonotype was detected ten times or more. The rearrangement joins TRBV20-1 to TRBJ2-1; 12 positions agree with TRBD2. The CDR3 is 14 residues long. With 8 bases clipped from V and 6 bases from J, the junction kept 8 bases outside the gene matches. Germline loops: CDR1 DFQATT, CDR2 SNEGSKA (reference sequence). The CDR3 sequence is CSSPRTSGANEQFF. In DNA form, the CDR3 reads TGCAGTTCCCCTAGGACTAGCGGGGCCAATGAGCAGTTCTTC.

The chain uses TRBV4-1 and TRBJ2-3; possibly TRBD1 for D (5 bases). V was shortened by 5 bases and J by 2 bases, with 17 bases between the two germline ends. The CDR3 extends over 16 amino acids. Germline CDR1 and CDR2: MGHRA and YSYEKL. The CDR3 region has the DNA TGCGCCAGCAGCTTAAAATCGTTAGGGGACACAGATACGCAGTATTTT. Amino acids: CASSLKSLGDTDTQYF.

The rearrangement links TRBV3-1 to TRBJ2-2; no clear D gene. Germline V gives CDR1 LGHDT, CDR2 YNNKEL (reference sequence). V dropped 4 bases and J dropped 3 bases, with 12 bases sitting between them. CDR3 length equals 15 residues. The CDR3 DNA sequence: TGTGCCAGCAGCCCGTATACACCGGACACCGGGGAGCTGTTTTTT. Translating gives CASSPYTPDTGELFF.

This clonotype was counted ten times or more. The V and J genes are TRBV3-1 and TRBJ1-1; D is perhaps TRBD1 (5 bases). CDR1 LGHDT and CDR2 YNNKEL come from the germline V gene (reference sequence). The CDR3 has 17 residues. The V end lost 2 bases, the J end lost 2 bases, and 18 bases lay between the germline ends. CDR3 amino acids: CASSQQTRVGGNTEAFF. In nucleotides, the CDR3 is TGTGCCAGCAGCCAACAGACCAGGGTGGGAGGAAACACTGAAGCTTTCTTT.

This clonotype appeared many times. The chain has TRBV28 and TRBJ2-2; the D gene is possibly TRBD1 (5 bases). Trimming took off 3 bases at V and 7 bases at J, with 18 bases between the two ends. The length of the CDR3 is 16 residues. CDR1 is MDHEN, CDR2 SYDVKM, per germline. CDR3 amino acids: CASSFFSGLIGGELFF. The CDR3 DNA reads as TGTGCCAGCAGTTTTTTTTCAGGGTTGATTGGCGGGGAGCTGTTTTTT.

This clonotype has a handful of counts. CDR3 sequence reads: CSANGGTPPETQYF. In DNA form, the CDR3 reads TGCAGTGCTAACGGAGGGACTCCCCCAGAGACCCAGTACTTC. The chain employs TRBV20-1 and TRBJ2-5; the D gene is possibly TRBD2 (6 bases). CDR1 and CDR2 (germline): DFQATT, SNEGSKA (reference sequence). With 4 bases removed from V and 4 bases from J, the gap between germline ends came to 16 bases. There are 14 residues in the CDR3.

This clonotype was counted many times. The rearrangement uses TRBV7-3 and TRBJ2-1; 9 bases line up with TRBD2. Germline trimming cut 0 bases from V and 6 bases from J; bases unmatched to any gene: 3. The CDR3 contains 15 residues. Per germline, CDR1 SGHTA and CDR2 FQGTGA. CDR3 region: CASSLTGLAGNEQFF. CDR3 coding DNA: TGTGCCAGCAGCTTAACGGGACTAGCTGGCAATGAGCAGTTCTTC. Based on the CDR3 plus reference TRBV7-3 and TRBJ2-1, the full variable domain is GAGVSQTPSNKVTEKGKYVELRCDPISGHTALYWYRQSLGQGPEFLIYFQGTGAADDSGLPNDRFFAVRPEGSVSTLKIQRTERGDSAVYLCASSLTGLAGNEQFFGPGTRLTVL.

The table lists this clonotype with many counts. The chain recombines TRBV5-5 with TRBJ2-7; possible D gene TRBD1, 6 bases. V was clipped by 5 bases and J by 3 bases, with 12 bases between them. Germline V CDR1 and CDR2: SGHKS, YYEKEE (reference sequence). This CDR3 is built from 13 residues. CDR3 nucleotides: TGTGCCAGCAGTTCACAGGGAAACTACGAGCAGTACTTC. This translates into CASSSQGNYEQYF.

In its sample, this clonotype was seen many times. The rearrangement uses TRBV7-9 and TRBJ2-7; D perhaps matches TRBD2 (6 bases). Germline CDR1 reads SEHNR; CDR2 reads FQNEAQ (reference sequence). Trimming cost V 4 bases and J 1 base, with 14 bases left between them. The CDR3 totals 15 residues. CDR3 nucleotides: TGTGCCAGCAGCTCCCAGCCAGGAGGGTCCTACGAGCAGTACTTC. It yields the protein CASSSQPGGSYEQYF.

This clonotype was seen many times. The V gene is TRBV6-1, the J gene TRBJ1-1; the match to TRBD1 covers 8 bases. The CDR3 contains 17 residues. Per germline, CDR1 MNHNS and CDR2 SASEGT. V was clipped by 6 bases and J by 3 bases; unmatched bases: 15. The CDR3 loop is CASRLRTGTYFDTEAFF. CDR3 DNA sequence: TGTGCCAGCAGACTCCGGACAGGGACATACTTCGACACTGAAGCTTTCTTT.

This clonotype was counted at least ten times. This chain uses TRBV6-1 with TRBJ1-5, with D unresolved. The CDR3 covers 14 residues. CDR1 and CDR2 from the germline V gene are MNHNS and SASEGT. V lost 1 base and J lost 3, with 7 bases in between. The CDR3 sequence is CASSEEGLNQPQHF. In nucleotides, the CDR3 is TGTGCCAGCAGTGAAGAGGGCCTCAATCAGCCCCAGCATTTT.